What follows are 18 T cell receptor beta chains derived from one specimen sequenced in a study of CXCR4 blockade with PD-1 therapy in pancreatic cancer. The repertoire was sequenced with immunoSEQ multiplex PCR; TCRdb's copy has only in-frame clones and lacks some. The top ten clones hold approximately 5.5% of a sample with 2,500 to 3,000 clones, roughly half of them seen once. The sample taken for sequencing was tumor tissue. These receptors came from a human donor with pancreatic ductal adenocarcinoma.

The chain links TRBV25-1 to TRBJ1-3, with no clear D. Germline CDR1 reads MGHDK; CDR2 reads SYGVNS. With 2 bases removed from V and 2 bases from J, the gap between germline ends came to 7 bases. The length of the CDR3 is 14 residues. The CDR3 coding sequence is TGTGCCAGCAGTGAAGAGAGGACTGGAAACACCATATATTTT. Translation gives CASSEERTGNTIYF. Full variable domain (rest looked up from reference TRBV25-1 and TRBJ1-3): EADIYQTPRYLVIGTGKKITLECSQTMGHDKMYWYQQDPGMELHLIHYSYGVNSTEKGDLSSESTVSRIRTEHFPLTLESARPSHTSQYLCASSEERTGNTIYFGEGSWLTVV.

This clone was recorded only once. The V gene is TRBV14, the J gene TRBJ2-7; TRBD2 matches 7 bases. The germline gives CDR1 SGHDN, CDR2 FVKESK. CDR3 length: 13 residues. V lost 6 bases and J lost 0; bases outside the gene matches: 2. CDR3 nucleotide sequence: TGTGCCAGCAGTCGGACTAGCTCCTACGAGCAGTACTTC. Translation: CASSRTSSYEQYF.

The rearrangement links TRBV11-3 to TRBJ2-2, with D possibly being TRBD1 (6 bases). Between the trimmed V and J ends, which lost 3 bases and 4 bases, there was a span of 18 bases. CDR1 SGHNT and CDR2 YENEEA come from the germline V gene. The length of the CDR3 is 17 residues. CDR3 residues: CASSLSRGTIVTGELFF. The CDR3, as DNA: TGTGCCAGCAGCTTGAGCAGGGGTACAATTGTCACCGGGGAGCTGTTTTTT.

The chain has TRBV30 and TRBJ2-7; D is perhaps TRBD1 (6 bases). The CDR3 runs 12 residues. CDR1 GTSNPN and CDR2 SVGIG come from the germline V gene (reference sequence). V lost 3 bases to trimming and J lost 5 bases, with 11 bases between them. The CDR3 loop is CAWSRGIHEQYF. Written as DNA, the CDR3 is TGTGCCTGGAGCAGGGGTATCCACGAGCAGTACTTC.

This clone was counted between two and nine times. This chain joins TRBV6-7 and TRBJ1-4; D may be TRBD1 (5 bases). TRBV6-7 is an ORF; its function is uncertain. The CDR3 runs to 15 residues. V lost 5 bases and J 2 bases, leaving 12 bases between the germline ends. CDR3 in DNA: TGTGCCAGCAGTGTTGGGGGATGGACTAATGAAAAACTGTTTTTT. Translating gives CASSVGGWTNEKLFF.

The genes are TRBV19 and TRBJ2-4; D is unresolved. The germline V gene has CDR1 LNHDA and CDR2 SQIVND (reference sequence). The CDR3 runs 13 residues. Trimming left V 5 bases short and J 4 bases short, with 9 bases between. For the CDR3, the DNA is TGTGCCAGTAGTTTCTCTCCAAAAAACATTCAGTACTTC. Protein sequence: CASSFSPKNIQYF.

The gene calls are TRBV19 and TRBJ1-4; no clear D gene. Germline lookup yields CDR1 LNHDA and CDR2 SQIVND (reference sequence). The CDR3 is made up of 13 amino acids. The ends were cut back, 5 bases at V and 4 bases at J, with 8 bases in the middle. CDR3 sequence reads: CASSYQNNEKLFF. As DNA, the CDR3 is TGTGCCAGTAGTTACCAGAATAATGAAAAACTGTTTTTT.

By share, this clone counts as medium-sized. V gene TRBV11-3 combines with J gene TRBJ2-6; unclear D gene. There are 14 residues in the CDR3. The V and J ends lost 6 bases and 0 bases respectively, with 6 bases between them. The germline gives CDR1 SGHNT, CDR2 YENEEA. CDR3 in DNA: TGTGCCAGCAGATTTAACTCTGGGGCCAACGTCCTGACTTTC. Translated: CASRFNSGANVLTF.

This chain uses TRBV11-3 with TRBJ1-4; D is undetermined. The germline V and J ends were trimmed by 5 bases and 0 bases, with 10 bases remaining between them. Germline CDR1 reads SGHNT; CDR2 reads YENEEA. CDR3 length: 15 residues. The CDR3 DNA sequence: TGTGCCAGCAGCCCTAGGGCCGCAACTAATGAAAAACTGTTTTTT. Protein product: CASSPRAATNEKLFF. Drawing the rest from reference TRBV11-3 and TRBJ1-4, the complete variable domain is EAGVVQSPRYKIIEKKQPVAFWCNPISGHNTLYWYLQNLGQGPELLIRYENEEAVDDSQLPKDRFSAERLKGVDSTLKIQPAELGDSAVYLCASSPRAATNEKLFFGSGTQLSVL.

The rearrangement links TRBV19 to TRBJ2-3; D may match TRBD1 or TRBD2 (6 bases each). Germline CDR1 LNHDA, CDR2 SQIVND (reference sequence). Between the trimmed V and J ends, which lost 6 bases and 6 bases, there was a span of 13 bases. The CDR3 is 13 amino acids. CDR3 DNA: TGTGCCAGTAGCGCACAGGGAGGTGATACGCAGTATTTT. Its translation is CASSAQGGDTQYF.

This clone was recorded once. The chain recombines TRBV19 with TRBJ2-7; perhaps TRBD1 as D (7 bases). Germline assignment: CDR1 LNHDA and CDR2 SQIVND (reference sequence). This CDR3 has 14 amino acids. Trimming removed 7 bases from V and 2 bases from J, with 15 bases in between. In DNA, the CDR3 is TGTGCCAGTACCCTCACAGGGGAGGCCTACGAGCAGTACTTC. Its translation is CASTLTGEAYEQYF. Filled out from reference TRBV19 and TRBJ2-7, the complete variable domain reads DGGITQSPKYLFRKEGQNVTLSCEQNLNHDAMYWYRQDPGQGLRLIYYSQIVNDFQKGDIAEGYSVSREKKESFPLTVTSAQKNPTAFYLCASTLTGEAYEQYFGPGTRLTVT.

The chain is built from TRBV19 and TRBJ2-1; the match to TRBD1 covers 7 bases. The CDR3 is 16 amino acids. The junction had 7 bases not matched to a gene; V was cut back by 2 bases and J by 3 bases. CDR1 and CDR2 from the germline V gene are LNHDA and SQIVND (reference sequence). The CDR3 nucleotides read TGTGCCAGTAGTATAAAAGGGACAGCGCTCTACAATGAGCAGTTCTTC. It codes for CASSIKGTALYNEQFF.

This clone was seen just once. DNA of the CDR3: TGCAGCGGCGGGACAGGGGCATATGAAGCTTTCTTT. It encodes CSGGTGAYEAFF. The V and J genes are TRBV29-1 and TRBJ1-1; 10 bases fit TRBD1. The V gene's germline CDR1 is SQVTM and CDR2 ANQGSEA. The CDR3 is 12 residues long. V lost 7 bases and J lost 7; bases outside the gene matches: 6.

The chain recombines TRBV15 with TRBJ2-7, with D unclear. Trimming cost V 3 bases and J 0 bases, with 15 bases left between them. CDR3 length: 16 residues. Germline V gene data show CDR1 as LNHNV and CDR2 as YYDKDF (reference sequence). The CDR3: CATSRGSGGGSYEQYF. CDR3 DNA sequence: TGTGCCACCAGCAGGGGCTCCGGTGGCGGCTCCTACGAGCAGTACTTC.

The CDR3 DNA sequence: TGCGCCAGCAGTGACGGCTTCCAAGAGACCCAGTACTTC. This translates into CASSDGFQETQYF. J is TRBJ2-5 and V is TRBV10-1, with D unresolved. The CDR3 consists of 13 residues. V lost 3 bases, J lost 1 base, and 6 bases lay in between. Germline V gene data show CDR1 as WNHNN and CDR2 as SYGVQD (reference sequence).

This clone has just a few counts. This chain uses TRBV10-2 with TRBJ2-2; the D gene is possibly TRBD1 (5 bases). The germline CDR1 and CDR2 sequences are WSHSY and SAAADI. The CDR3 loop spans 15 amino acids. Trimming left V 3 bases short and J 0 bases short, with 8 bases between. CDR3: CASSDRVANTGELFF. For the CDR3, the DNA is TGCGCCAGCAGTGACAGGGTTGCGAACACCGGGGAGCTGTTTTTT.

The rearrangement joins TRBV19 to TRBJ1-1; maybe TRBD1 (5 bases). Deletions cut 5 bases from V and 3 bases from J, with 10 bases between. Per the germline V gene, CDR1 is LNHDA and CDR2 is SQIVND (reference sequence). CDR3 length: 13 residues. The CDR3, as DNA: TGTGCCAGTAGTTCCCGCAGGGACACTGAAGCTTTCTTT. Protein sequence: CASSSRRDTEAFF.

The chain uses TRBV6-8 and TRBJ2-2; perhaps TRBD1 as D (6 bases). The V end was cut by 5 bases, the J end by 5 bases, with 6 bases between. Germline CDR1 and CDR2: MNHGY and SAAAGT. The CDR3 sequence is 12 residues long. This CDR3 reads CASSTGTGELFF. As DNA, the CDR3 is TGTGCCAGCAGTACAGGGACCGGGGAGCTGTTTTTT.